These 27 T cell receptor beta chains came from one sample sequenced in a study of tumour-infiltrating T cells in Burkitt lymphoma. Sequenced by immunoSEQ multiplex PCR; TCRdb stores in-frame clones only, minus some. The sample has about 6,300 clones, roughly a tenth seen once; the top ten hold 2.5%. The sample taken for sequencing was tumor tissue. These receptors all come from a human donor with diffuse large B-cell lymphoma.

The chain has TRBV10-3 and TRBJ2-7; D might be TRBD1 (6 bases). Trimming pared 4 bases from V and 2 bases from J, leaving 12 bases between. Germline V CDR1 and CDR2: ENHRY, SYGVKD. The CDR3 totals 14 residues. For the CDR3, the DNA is TGTGCCATCAGTGGGGTGGGGGCGGCCTACGAGCAGTACTTC. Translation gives CAISGVGAAYEQYF.

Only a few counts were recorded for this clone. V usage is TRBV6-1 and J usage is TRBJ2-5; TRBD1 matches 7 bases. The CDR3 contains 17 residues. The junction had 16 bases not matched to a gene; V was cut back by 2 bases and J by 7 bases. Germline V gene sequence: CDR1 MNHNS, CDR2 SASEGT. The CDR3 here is CASSERKTGIKRATQYF. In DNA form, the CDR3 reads TGTGCCAGCAGTGAACGGAAGACAGGGATCAAGAGGGCGACCCAGTACTTC.

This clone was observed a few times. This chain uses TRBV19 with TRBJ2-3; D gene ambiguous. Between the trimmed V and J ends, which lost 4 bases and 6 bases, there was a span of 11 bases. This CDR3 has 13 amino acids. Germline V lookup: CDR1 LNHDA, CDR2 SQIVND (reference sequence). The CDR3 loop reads CASSRGLGDTQYF. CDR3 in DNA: TGTGCCAGTAGTAGAGGTCTGGGCGATACGCAGTATTTT.

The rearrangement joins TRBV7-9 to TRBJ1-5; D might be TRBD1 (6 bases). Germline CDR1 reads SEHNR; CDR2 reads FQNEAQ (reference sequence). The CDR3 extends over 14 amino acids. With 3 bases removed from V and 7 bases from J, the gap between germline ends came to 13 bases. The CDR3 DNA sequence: TGTGCCAGCAGCTTTGGGACAAGGGAACAGCCCCAGCATTTT. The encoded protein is CASSFGTREQPQHF.

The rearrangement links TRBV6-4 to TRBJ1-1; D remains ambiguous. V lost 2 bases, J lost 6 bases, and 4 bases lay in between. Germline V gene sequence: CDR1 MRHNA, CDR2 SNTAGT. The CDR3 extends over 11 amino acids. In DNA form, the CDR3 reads TGTGCCAGCAGTGACGGGCCTGAAGCTTTCTTT. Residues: CASSDGPEAFF.

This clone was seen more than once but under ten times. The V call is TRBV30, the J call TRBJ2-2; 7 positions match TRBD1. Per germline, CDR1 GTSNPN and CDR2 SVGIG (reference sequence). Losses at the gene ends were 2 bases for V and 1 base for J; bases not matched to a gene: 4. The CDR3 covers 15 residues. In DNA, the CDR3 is TGTGCCTGGAGTTTAAACAGGGGGAACACCGGGGAGCTGTTTTTT. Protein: CAWSLNRGNTGELFF.

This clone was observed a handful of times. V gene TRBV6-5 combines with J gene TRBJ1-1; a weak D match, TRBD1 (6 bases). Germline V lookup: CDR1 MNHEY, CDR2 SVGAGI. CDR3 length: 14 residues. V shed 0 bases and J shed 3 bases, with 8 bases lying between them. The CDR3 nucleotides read TGTGCCAGCAGTTACTCAGGGGGTTACACTGAAGCTTTCTTT. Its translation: CASSYSGGYTEAFF.

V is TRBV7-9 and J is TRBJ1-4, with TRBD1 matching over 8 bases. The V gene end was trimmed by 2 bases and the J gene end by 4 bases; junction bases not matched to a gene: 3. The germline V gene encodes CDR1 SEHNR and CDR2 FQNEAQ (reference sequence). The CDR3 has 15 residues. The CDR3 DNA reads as TGTGCCAGCAGCTTACAACAGGGGGGTAATGAAAAACTGTTTTTT. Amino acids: CASSLQQGGNEKLFF.

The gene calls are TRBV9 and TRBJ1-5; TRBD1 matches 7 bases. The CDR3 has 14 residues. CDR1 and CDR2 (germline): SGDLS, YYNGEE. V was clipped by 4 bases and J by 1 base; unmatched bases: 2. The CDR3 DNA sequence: TGTGCCAGCAGCCAGACAGGGAGCAATCAGCCCCAGCATTTT. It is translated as CASSQTGSNQPQHF.

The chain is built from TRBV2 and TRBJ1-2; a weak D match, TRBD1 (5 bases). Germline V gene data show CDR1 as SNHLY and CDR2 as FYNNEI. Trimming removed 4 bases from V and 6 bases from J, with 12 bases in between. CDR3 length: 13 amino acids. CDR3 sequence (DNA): TGTGCCAGCAGTGTTGGCAGGGAAGATGGCTACACCTTC. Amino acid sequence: CASSVGREDGYTF. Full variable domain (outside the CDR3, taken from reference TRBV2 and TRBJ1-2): EPEVTQTPSHQVTQMGQEVILRCVPISNHLYFYWYRQILGQKVEFLVSFYNNEISEKSEIFDDQFSVERPDGSNFTLKIRSTKLEDSAMYFCASSVGREDGYTFGSGTRLTVV.

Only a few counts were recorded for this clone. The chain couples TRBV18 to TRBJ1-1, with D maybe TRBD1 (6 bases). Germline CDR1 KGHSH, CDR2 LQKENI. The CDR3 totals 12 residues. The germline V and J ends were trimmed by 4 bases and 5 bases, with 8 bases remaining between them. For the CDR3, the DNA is TGTGCCAGCTCACAGGGGGATACTGAAGCTTTCTTT. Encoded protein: CASSQGDTEAFF.

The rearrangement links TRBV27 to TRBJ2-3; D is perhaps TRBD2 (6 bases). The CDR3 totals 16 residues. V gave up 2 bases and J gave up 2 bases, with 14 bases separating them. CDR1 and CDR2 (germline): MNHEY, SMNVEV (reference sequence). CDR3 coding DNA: TGTGCCAGCAGTTTACAGCCACTAGCCCCCACAGATACGCAGTATTTT. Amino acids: CASSLQPLAPTDTQYF.

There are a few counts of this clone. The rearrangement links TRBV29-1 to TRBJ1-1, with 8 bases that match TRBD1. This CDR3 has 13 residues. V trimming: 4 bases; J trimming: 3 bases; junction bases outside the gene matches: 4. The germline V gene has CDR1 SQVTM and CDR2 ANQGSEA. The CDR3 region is CSVGRGLDTEAFF. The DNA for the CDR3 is TGCAGCGTTGGCAGGGGGCTAGACACTGAAGCTTTCTTT.

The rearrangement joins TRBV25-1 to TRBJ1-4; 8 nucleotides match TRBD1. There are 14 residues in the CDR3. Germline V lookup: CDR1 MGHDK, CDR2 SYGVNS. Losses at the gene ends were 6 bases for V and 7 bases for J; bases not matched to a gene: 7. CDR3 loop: CASRWDRSGEKLFF. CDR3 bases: TGTGCCAGCAGATGGGACAGGTCGGGTGAAAAACTGTTTTTT.

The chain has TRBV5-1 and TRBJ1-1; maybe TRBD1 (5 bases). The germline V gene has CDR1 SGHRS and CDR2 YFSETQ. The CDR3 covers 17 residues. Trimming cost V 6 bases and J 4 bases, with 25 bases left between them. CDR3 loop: CASTPGDGVVGRTEAFF. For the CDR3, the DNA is TGCGCCAGCACCCCGGGGGACGGAGTTGTGGGTCGCACTGAAGCTTTCTTT.

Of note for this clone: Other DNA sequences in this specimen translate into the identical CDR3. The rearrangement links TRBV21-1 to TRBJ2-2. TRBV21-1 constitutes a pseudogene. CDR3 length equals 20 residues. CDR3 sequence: CASSKVPGLPWERSTGELFF. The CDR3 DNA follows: TGTGCCAGCAGCAAAGTCCCTGGTCTGCCTTGGGAACGAAGCACCGGGGAGCTGTTTTTT.

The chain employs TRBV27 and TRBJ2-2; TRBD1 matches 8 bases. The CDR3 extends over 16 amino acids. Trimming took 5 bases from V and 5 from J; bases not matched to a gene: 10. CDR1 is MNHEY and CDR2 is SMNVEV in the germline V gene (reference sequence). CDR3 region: CASSTPTGEVTGELFF. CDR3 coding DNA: TGTGCCAGCAGTACTCCGACAGGGGAAGTAACCGGGGAGCTGTTTTTT.

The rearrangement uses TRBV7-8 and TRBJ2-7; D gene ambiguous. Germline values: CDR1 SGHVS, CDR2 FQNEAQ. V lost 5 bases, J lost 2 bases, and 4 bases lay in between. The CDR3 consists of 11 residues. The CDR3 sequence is CASSHTYEQYF. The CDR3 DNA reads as TGTGCCAGCAGCCATACCTACGAGCAGTACTTC.

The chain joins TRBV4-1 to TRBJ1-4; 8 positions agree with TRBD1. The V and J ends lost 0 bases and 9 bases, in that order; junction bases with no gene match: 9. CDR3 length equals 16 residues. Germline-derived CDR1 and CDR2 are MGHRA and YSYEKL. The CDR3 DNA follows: TGCGCCAGCAGCCAAGATCCGGCAGGGGGCAGGAAAAAACTGTTTTTT. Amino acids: CASSQDPAGGRKKLFF.

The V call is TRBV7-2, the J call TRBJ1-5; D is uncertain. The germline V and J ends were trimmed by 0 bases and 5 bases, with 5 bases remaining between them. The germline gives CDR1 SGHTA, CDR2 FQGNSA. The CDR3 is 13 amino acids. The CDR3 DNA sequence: TGTGCCAGCAGCTTAGCTGGAGATCAGCCCCAGCATTTT. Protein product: CASSLAGDQPQHF. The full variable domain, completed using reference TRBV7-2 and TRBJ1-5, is GAGVSQSPSNKVTEKGKDVELRCDPISGHTALYWYRQSLGQGLEFLIYFQGNSAPDKSGLPSDRFSAERTGGSVSTLTIQRTQQEDSAVYLCASSLAGDQPQHFGDGTRLSIL.

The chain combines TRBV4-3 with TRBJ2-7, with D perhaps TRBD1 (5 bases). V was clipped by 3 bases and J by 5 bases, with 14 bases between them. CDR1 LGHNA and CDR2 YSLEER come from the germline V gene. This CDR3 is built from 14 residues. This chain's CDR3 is CASSHSHRLDEQYF. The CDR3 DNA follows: TGCGCCAGCAGCCACTCCCACAGGCTGGACGAGCAGTACTTC.

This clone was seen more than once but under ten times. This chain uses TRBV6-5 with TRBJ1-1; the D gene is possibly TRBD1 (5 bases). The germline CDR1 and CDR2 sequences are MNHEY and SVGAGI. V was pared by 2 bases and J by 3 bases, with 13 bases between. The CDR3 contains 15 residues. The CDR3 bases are TGTGCCAGCAGTTACAATGCGGGGGGTGACACTGAAGCTTTCTTT. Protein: CASSYNAGGDTEAFF.

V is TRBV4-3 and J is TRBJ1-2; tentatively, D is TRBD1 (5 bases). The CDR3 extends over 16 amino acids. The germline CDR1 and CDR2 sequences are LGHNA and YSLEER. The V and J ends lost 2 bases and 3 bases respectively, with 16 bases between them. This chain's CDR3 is CASSQSIARADYGYTF. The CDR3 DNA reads TGCGCCAGCAGCCAATCTATCGCCAGGGCCGACTATGGCTACACCTTC.

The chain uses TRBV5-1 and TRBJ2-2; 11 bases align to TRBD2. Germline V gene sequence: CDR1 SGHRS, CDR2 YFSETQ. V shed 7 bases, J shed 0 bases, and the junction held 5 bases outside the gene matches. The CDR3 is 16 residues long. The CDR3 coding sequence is TGCGCCAGCCTAGCGGGGGGCGTCCCGAACACCGGGGAGCTGTTTTTT. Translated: CASLAGGVPNTGELFF. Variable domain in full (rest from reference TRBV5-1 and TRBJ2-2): KAGVTQTPRYLIKTRGQQVTLSCSPISGHRSVSWYQQTPGQGLQFLFEYFSETQRNKGNFPGRFSGRQFSNSRSEMNVSTLELGDSALYLCASLAGGVPNTGELFFGEGSRLTVL.

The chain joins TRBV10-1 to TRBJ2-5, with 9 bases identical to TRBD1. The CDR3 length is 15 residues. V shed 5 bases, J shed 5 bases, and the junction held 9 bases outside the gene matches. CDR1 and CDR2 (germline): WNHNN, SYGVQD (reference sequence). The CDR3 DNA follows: TGCGCCAGCAGTCGGACAGGGGATCGGGGGGAGACCCAGTACTTC. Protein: CASSRTGDRGETQYF.

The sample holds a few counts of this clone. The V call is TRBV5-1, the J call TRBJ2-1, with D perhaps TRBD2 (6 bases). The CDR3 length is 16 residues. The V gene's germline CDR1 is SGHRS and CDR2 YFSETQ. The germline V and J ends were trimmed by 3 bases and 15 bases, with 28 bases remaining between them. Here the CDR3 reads CASSSWASGVGRQVFF. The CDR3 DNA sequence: TGCGCCAGCAGCTCTTGGGCCTCGGGGGTTGGGCGCCAGGTGTTCTTC.

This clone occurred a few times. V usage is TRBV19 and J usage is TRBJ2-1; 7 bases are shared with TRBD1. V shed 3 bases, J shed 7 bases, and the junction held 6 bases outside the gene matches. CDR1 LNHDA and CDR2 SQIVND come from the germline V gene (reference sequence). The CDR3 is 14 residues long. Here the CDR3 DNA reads TGTGCCAGTAGTATCAGGGGGTTAAGGAATGAGCAGTTCTTC. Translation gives CASSIRGLRNEQFF.